The 13 T cell receptor beta chains below all came from one sample that was sequenced in a study of cytomegalovirus exposure and HLA in healthy donors. The PCR was carried out with 60 Vbeta primers and 13 Jbeta primers. The table came from immunoSEQ multiplex PCR; TCRdb's copy has only in-frame clones and leaves some out. The table has about 80,000 clones, 65% to 80% seen once. The sequencing sample was made of PBMCs. These receptors all stem from a man younger than 45 in good health and CMV-seronegative.

The CDR3 loop is CASIKGALAKNIQYF. The CDR3 region has the DNA TGTGCCAGTATTAAGGGGGCTCTAGCCAAAAACATTCAGTACTTC. The J gene is TRBJ2-4, the V gene TRBV5-3, with 7 bases lining up with TRBD1. TRBV5-3 is noted as an ORF with a role that remains uncertain. J gave up 0 bases and V 8 bases, and 8 bases lay outside the gene matches. The CDR3 extends over 15 amino acids.

The V gene is TRBV29-1, the J gene TRBJ1-2; 10 bases line up with TRBD1. Germline V CDR1 and CDR2: SQVTM, ANQGSEA. This CDR3 is built from 14 residues. V shed 4 bases, J shed 2 bases, and the junction held 4 bases outside the gene matches. CDR3 DNA sequence: TGCAGCGTTGGCCCGACAGGGGGCAACTATGGCTACACCTTC. It encodes CSVGPTGGNYGYTF.

The rearrangement uses TRBV11-2 and TRBJ2-2; D is perhaps TRBD1 (6 bases). CDR3 length: 16 amino acids. Germline CDR1 is SGHAT and CDR2 is FQNNGV. Between the trimmed V and J ends, which lost 5 bases and 9 bases, there was a span of 22 bases. The CDR3 DNA follows: TGTGCCAGCAGCACCCCACAGGGCCGATCGTTCAGGGAGCTGTTTTTT. It encodes CASSTPQGRSFRELFF.

The genes are TRBV7-9 and TRBJ2-7, with 7 positions matching TRBD1. The germline V gene encodes CDR1 SEHNR and CDR2 FQNEAQ (reference sequence). The J segment lost 3 bases and the V segment lost 4 bases, leaving 0 bases of the junction unmatched. The CDR3 runs to 12 residues. CDR3 region: CASSWDSYEQYF. CDR3 nucleotides: TGTGCCAGCAGCTGGGACAGCTACGAGCAGTACTTC.

The rearrangement uses TRBV28 and TRBJ2-7, with 9 bases matching TRBD1. Germline trimming cut 4 bases from V and 5 bases from J; bases unmatched to any gene: 9. Germline loops: CDR1 MDHEN, CDR2 SYDVKM. This CDR3 contains 15 residues. CDR3 amino acids: CASSYSGTGLHEQYF. The CDR3 DNA reads as TGTGCCAGCAGTTATTCCGGGACAGGGTTACACGAGCAGTACTTC.

CDR3 sequence: CASSPGGAQGETQYF. The CDR3 DNA is TGTGCCAGCAGCCCCGGGGGGGCGCAGGGGGAGACCCAGTACTTC. This chain connects TRBV7-6 to TRBJ2-5; TRBD2 matches at 8 bases. V was pared by 5 bases and J by 5 bases, with 10 bases of the junction left unmatched. CDR3 length: 15 residues. The V gene's germline CDR1 is SGHVS and CDR2 FNYEAQ. The complete variable domain, with remaining parts taken from reference TRBV7-6 and TRBJ2-5, reads GAGVSQSPRYKVTKRGQDVALRCDPISGHVSLYWYRQALGQGPEFLTYFNYEAQQDKSGLPNDRFSAERPEGSISTLTIQRTEQRDSAMYRCASSPGGAQGETQYFGPGTRLLVL.

This chain joins TRBV6-1 and TRBJ2-4, with 7 bases fitting TRBD1. Unmatched junction bases numbered 8, after V lost 4 bases and J lost 5 bases. The CDR3 runs 15 residues. CDR1 is MNHNS and CDR2 is SASEGT in the germline V gene. The CDR3 DNA sequence: TGTGCCAGCAGTGGGACAGGCGGTGGCGAAAACATTCAGTACTTC. This encodes CASSGTGGGENIQYF.

V usage is TRBV9 and J usage is TRBJ1-1, with 7 nucleotides matching TRBD1. The CDR3 extends over 14 amino acids. Losses at the gene ends were 0 bases for V and 4 bases for J; bases not matched to a gene: 3. Germline V gives CDR1 SGDLS, CDR2 YYNGEE. The CDR3 region has the DNA TGTGCCAGCAGCGTAGGGACAGGCTCCACTGAAGCTTTCTTT. Its protein product is CASSVGTGSTEAFF.

This clone was detected once. The chain recombines TRBV7-6 with TRBJ2-2; TRBD2 matches at 8 bases. The CDR3 length is 16 residues. CDR1 is SGHVS and CDR2 is FNYEAQ in the germline V gene. The ends lost 6 bases at V and 7 bases at J; junction bases unmatched: 13. The CDR3 DNA reads as TGTGCCAGCAGGGGGCTGGGACTAGTCGAAAGCGGGGAGCTGTTTTTT. Translated, it gives CASRGLGLVESGELFF.

This rearrangement joins TRBV4-3 to TRBJ2-3; the match to TRBD1 covers 11 bases. The germline V gene encodes CDR1 LGHNA and CDR2 YSLEER. The V gene end was trimmed by 1 base and the J gene end by 4 bases; junction bases not matched to a gene: 7. This CDR3 has 17 residues. The CDR3: CASSQGIPGQGADTQYF. In nucleotides, the CDR3 is TGCGCCAGCAGCCAAGGCATACCGGGACAGGGGGCAGATACGCAGTATTTT.

This chain joins TRBV7-9 and TRBJ2-2; TRBD2 matches 9 bases. Germline assignment: CDR1 SEHNR and CDR2 FQNEAQ (reference sequence). This CDR3 is built from 14 residues. Trimming cost V 3 bases and J 8 bases; bases outside gene matches: 4. CDR3 sequence: CASSFRLAGGELFF. The DNA of the CDR3 is TGTGCCAGCAGCTTTCGTCTAGCGGGGGGGGAGCTGTTTTTT.

This chain joins TRBV6-5 and TRBJ2-1; TRBD1 aligns across 10 bases. Per germline, CDR1 MNHEY and CDR2 SVGAGI. V shed 6 bases and J 9 bases; nucleotides not matched to a gene: 5. The CDR3 loop spans 13 amino acids. CDR3 sequence: CASRRQGAAEQFF. Here the CDR3 DNA reads TGTGCCAGCAGAAGACAGGGGGCGGCTGAGCAGTTCTTC.

This clone was seen only a few times. This chain joins TRBV7-2 and TRBJ1-3; D not certain. V lost 5 bases and J lost 2, with 13 bases in between. CDR3 length: 15 residues. The V gene's germline CDR1 is SGHTA and CDR2 FQGNSA. CDR3 in DNA: TGTGCCAGCAGCGAGGAGATTTATACTGGAAACACCATATATTTT. Protein product: CASSEEIYTGNTIYF.